Shown below are 13 T cell receptor beta chains from a single sample sequenced in a study of CXCR3-negative and CXCR3-positive naive CD8 T cells. Notes on the study in general: TRB CDR3 hydrophobicity was greater in CXCR3-positive naive cells than in CXCR3-negative naive cells.

With UMI labels, 5' RACE was used to prepare the TRB cDNA libraries. TCRdb derives one entry per CDR3 protein from the 5' RACE reads, leaving out DNA. The sample table sets out 50,000 to 60,000 distinct CDR3 sequences. These TCRs are of unknown antigen specificity. The sequenced sample consisted of naive CXCR3+ CD8+ T cells from blood. As to subset: CD45RO-CCR7+CD27+CD95- naive CD8+ T cells expressing CXCR3 (TNR3+). Receptor source: a human donor in good health. Some clones in this sample may be carry-over from other donors' samples.

The chain links TRBV24-1 to TRBJ2-7; TCRdb's assignment of TRBD1 cannot be checked, as there is no DNA. The CDR3 runs 17 residues. Germline V gene data show CDR1 as KGHDR and CDR2 as SFDVKD. This CDR3 is CATSDRGFGGVRDEQYF.

CDR3 residues: CASSLLEINEQFF. V usage is TRBV7-9 and J usage is TRBJ2-1. The CDR3 contains 13 residues. The germline CDR1 and CDR2 sequences are SEHNR and FQNEAQ (reference sequence).

V is TRBV12-3 or TRBV12-4 and J is TRBJ1-5. CDR3 length: 12 residues. The CDR3 loop is CASSFIIQPQHF.

This chain uses TRBV7-9 with TRBJ2-7. The V gene's germline CDR1 is SEHNR and CDR2 FQNEAQ (reference sequence). This CDR3 is built from 15 residues. CDR3 region: CASSKVNRPVYEQYF. Variable domain in full (rest from reference TRBV7-9 and TRBJ2-7): DTGVSQNPRHKITKRGQNVTFRCDPISEHNRLYWYRQTLGQGPEFLTYFQNEAQLEKSRLLSDRFSAERPKGSFSTLEIQRTEQGDSAMYLCASSKVNRPVYEQYFGPGTRLTVT.

The CDR3 spells CASSAGWYEQYF. This chain links TRBV7-2 with TRBJ2-7; the TRBD1 assignment by TCRdb is unverifiable without DNA. The length of the CDR3 is 12 residues. Per germline, CDR1 SGHTA and CDR2 FQGNSA.

The genes are TRBV4-3 and TRBJ2-7; TCRdb designates TRBD2, a call that cannot be tested without DNA. The CDR3 has 15 residues. The germline CDR1 and CDR2 sequences are LGHNA and YSLEER. The CDR3 loop is CASSQDPASPREQYF.

The chain employs TRBV27 and TRBJ2-5; TCRdb picks TRBD1, but there is no DNA to check that call. Germline CDR1 is MNHEY and CDR2 is SMNVEV (reference sequence). The CDR3 loop spans 16 amino acids. The CDR3 sequence: CASSLAVTGGEETQYF.

The chain couples TRBV14 to TRBJ2-2. Germline V gives CDR1 SGHDN, CDR2 FVKESK. CDR3 size: 15 residues. CDR3 sequence reads: CASSQLTFSTGELFF. The full variable domain, with the rest looked up from reference TRBV14 and TRBJ2-2, is EAGVTQFPSHSVIEKGQTVTLRCDPISGHDNLYWYRRVMGKEIKFLLHFVKESKQDESGMPNNRFLAERTGGTYSTLKVQPAELEDSGVYFCASSQLTFSTGELFFGEGSRLTVL.

The rearrangement links TRBV12-5 to TRBJ2-1; there is no DNA to check the TCRdb D call of TRBD2. Germline values: CDR1 LGHNT, CDR2 FRNRAP. This CDR3 contains 15 residues. CDR3 sequence: CASGGATSGYNEQFF.

The chain combines TRBV9 with TRBJ2-1; checking the TCRdb D call of TRBD1 is not possible without DNA. This CDR3 is 16 amino acids long. The germline CDR1 and CDR2 sequences are SGDLS and YYNGEE. This chain's CDR3 is CASSWRGEPSYNEQFF.

The V and J genes are TRBV12-3 or TRBV12-4 and TRBJ2-1; the TRBD1 assignment by TCRdb is unverifiable without DNA. The CDR3 contains 12 residues. CDR3 sequence: CATGFLGDSQFF.

V is TRBV15 and J is TRBJ2-7; absent DNA, TCRdb's TRBD2 call cannot be checked. CDR1 and CDR2 (germline): LNHNV, YYDKDF (reference sequence). The CDR3 contains 16 residues. The CDR3 here is CATSIGSGTSGYEQYF.

The chain has TRBV29-1 and TRBJ1-2; TCRdb picks TRBD1, but there is no DNA to check that call. Germline CDR1 is SQVTM and CDR2 is ANQGSEA. This CDR3 has 11 amino acids. The CDR3 sequence is CSVQDYYGYTF.